Below, 9 T cell receptor beta chains from the same sample are listed, as sequenced in a study of Graves' ophthalmopathy and Graves' hyperthyroidism. RNA transcripts provided the template for amplifying TCR beta CDR3 regions. HTBI primers served in a first-round RT-PCR, which a second-round multiplex PCR followed. MiXCR was run by TCRdb on the multiplex PCR reads, yielding one entry per CDR3 protein. The sample comprises around 1.1 million distinct CDR3 sequences, about two fifths of which are singletons, and around 10% rests with the top ten. Material: peripheral blood or thyroid tissue (not recorded which). These receptors were taken from an adult man with Graves' hyperthyroidism.

The rearrangement uses TRBV18 and TRBJ1-1, with TRBD1 matching over 8 bases. The CDR3 is 16 amino acids. The J segment lost 0 bases and the V segment lost 6 bases, leaving 9 bases of the junction unmatched. Germline V CDR1 and CDR2: KGHSH, LQKENI. CDR3 region: CASSLRQGIMNTEAFF. CDR3 DNA: TGTGCCAGCTCCCTCAGACAGGGGATCATGAACACTGAAGCTTTCTTT.

The V and J genes are TRBV29-1 and TRBJ2-7, with TRBD2 identical over 14 bases. The J segment lost 5 bases and the V segment lost 8 bases, leaving 8 bases of the junction unmatched. The CDR3 extends over 14 amino acids. The germline V gene encodes CDR1 SQVTM and CDR2 ANQGSEA. DNA of the CDR3: TGCAGCTTGCGACTAGCGGGAGGGCCGCACGAGCAGTACTTC. Its translation is CSLRLAGGPHEQYF.

Concerning this clonotype: This may be a read error, as it is one base from a much larger clone. This rearrangement joins TRBV10-3 to TRBJ1-6, with no clear D. This CDR3 spans 15 amino acids. Germline CDR1 ENHRY, CDR2 SYGVKD. Trimming removed 0 bases at V and 7 bases at J, with 10 bases between. CDR3 DNA sequence: TGTGCCATCAGTGAGTCGCCAGGAGGGAATTCACCCCTCCACTTT. It codes for CAISESPGGNSPLHF.

Of note for this clonotype: A clone one base away is much larger, so this may be a read error. The genes are TRBV7-2 and TRBJ1-2; D is possibly TRBD1 (6 bases). Germline CDR1 is SGHTA and CDR2 is FQGNSA. CDR3 length: 13 amino acids. The CDR3 region is CASSLLSGQGLGF. CDR3 DNA sequence: TGTGCCAGCAGCTTATTGAGTGGCCAGGGGCTGGGATTC.

The CDR3 here is CASRPINTEAFF. The CDR3 DNA sequence: TGTGCCAGCAGGCCGATAAACACTGAAGCTTTCTTT. The chain combines TRBV12-3 or TRBV12-4 with TRBJ1-1; D is ambiguous. The CDR3 has 12 residues. The V and J ends lost 6 bases and 2 bases respectively, with 7 bases between them.

This chain uses TRBV5-1 with TRBJ2-5; no definite D call. The V end was cut by 1 base, the J end by 5 bases, with 12 bases between. This CDR3 comprises 14 residues. Germline values: CDR1 SGHRS, CDR2 YFSETQ. The CDR3 sequence: CASSLQGNEETQYF. The DNA of the CDR3 is TGCGCCAGCAGCTTGCAAGGGAATGAGGAGACCCAGTACTTC.

This clonotype was detected once. This may be a read error: a much more frequent sequence differs by one nucleotide. This chain links TRBV20-1 with TRBJ2-5; D is uncertain. This CDR3 has 11 residues. Per germline, CDR1 DFQATT and CDR2 SNEGSKA (reference sequence). The V gene lost 1 base and the J gene lost 9 bases, with 9 bases spanning the gap. CDR3 nucleotides: TGCAGTGCTAGAGCGGTAGCTTCCCAGTACTTC. Its translation: CSARAVASQYF.

The sample holds many counts of this clonotype. This chain connects TRBV5-1 to TRBJ1-1, with unresolved D. There are 12 residues in the CDR3. V was clipped by 5 bases and J by 6 bases, with 11 bases between them. CDR1 and CDR2 (germline): SGHRS, YFSETQ. CDR3 sequence reads: CASSPEGAEAFF. The DNA for the CDR3 is TGCGCCAGCAGTCCGGAGGGCGCTGAAGCTTTCTTT.

This clonotype was seen many times. The rearrangement uses TRBV6-5 and TRBJ1-1; tentatively, D is TRBD1 (6 bases). This CDR3 comprises 13 residues. Trimming removed 11 bases from V and 1 base from J, with 14 bases in between. Germline V gene data show CDR1 as MNHEY and CDR2 as SVGAGI. This CDR3 is CAVTGWANTEAFF. CDR3 in DNA: TGTGCCGTCACAGGGTGGGCGAACACTGAAGCTTTCTTT.